This entry describes one T cell receptor (beta chain). The antigen this receptor binds is unknown. Base qualities are not provided; no much larger clone lies one nucleotide away. Whole blood was collected in K2EDTA tubes by collaborating institutions according to the institutions' own protocols. For TCRbeta analysis, collaborator samples were shipped as frozen whole blood, as isolated PBMCs, or as DNA extracted from either sample type. These data are taken from a study of blood T cell repertoires in COVID-19 (dated by TCRdb to 2019 to 2021). In the study overall: Samples covering the acute and convalescent phases of COVID-19 were provided by collaborators in the United States, Italy and Spain. A freely available public database, intended as a resource for researchers studying the immune response to SARS-CoV-2, is where the repertoires were released. The samples were drawn from two sources: the first 160 participants of the ongoing ImmuneRACE study, and 1,254 subjects contributed by 6 global collaborators. Deeply sampled blood TCRbeta repertoires from subjects exposed to, actively infected with, or recovered from COVID-19 were included in the dataset. The prospective study material was composed of cDNA or gDNA derived from T cells, B-cell-depleted T cells, or PBMCs. Sample metadata almost always included a de-identified subject ID, COVID-19 status, age in years and sex. Where available, HLA class I and class II types were obtained from metadata supplied by the sample provider rather than from assay-based typing. The full study reports these points: The amount of clinical and demographic metadata varied by source and participant and was provided uncurated.

TCRbeta CDR3 regions were amplified from genomic DNA using the immunoSEQ Assay, a bias-controlled multiplex PCR. In the paper's pipeline: Nucleated cell counts per sample were estimated from amplification of reference gene primers within the assay. To quantify the absolute abundance of each unique TCRbeta CDR3 rearrangement, sequence reads were collapsed and filtered. For each sample, productive Simpson clonality was calculated by taking the square root of Simpson's diversity index across productive rearrangements. The clones in this table, taken by TCRdb from immuneACCESS, are in-frame only. Not every clone is retained; where verified, under half of the shortfall comes from an unresolved V gene, and the cause of the rest is unknown. V and J calls and clone size are those listed in that table; D and trimming were worked out from the DNA. A total of some 130,000 clones appear in this sample, 80% to 90% of them only once. Of the sample, over 3.5% falls within the top ten clones.

The source material was peripheral blood. The TCR was taken from a woman aged 55-69 years with acute or convalescent COVID-19.

This receptor carries the CDR3 CASSSSGVAEQFF. The bases read TGTGCCAGCAGCTCTTCGGGGGTCGCTGAGCAGTTCTTC. The rearrangement joined TRBV7-9 to TRBJ2-1; D gene: possibly TRBD2, on 6 matching bases. Reading the germline V gene (reference sequence) gives CDR1 SEHNR and CDR2 FQNEAQ. The cysteine opens and the phenylalanine closes a CDR3 of 13 amino acids. The CDR3 DNA has 39 bases and is translated from base 1. V is pared back by 4 bases and J by 9 bases, with 13 bases lying between the germline termini. Here the CDR3 is joined to the reference TRBV7-9 and TRBJ2-1 genes, and the full variable domain is: DTGVSQNPRHKITKRGQNVTFRCDPISEHNRLYWYRQTLGQGPEFLTYFQNEAQLEKSRLLSDRFSAERPKGSFSTLEIQRTEQGDSAMYLCASSSSGVAEQFFGPGTRLTVL.